The source of this T cell receptor beta chain is a study of T cell changes during pregnancy in multiple sclerosis. CDR3 length: 14 residues. Deletions cut 9 bases from V and 0 bases from J, with 13 bases between. CDR1 and CDR2 from the germline V gene are MNHEY and SVGAGI. Sequencing used immunoSEQ multiplex PCR; TCRdb keeps in-frame clones, though not all of them. The top ten hold about 0.41% of the sample, which has just over 35,000 clones, roughly 93% seen once. This clonotype was obtained from a female donor with multiple sclerosis, enrolled in a pregnancy study. The rearrangement joins TRBV6-5 to TRBJ2-3, with no clear D. Sample: CD4+ T cells from peripheral blood mononuclear cells, taken in the first trimester of pregnancy. In nucleotides, the CDR3 is TGTGCCAGTGCCCCGGGTGGGAGCACAGATACGCAGTATTTT. It is translated as CASAPGGSTDTQYF.